A single sample is the source of the 30 T cell receptor beta chains below, sequenced in a study of blood T cell repertoires in COVID-19 (dated by TCRdb to 2020 to 2021). Library preparation employed the immunoSEQ multiplex PCR assay. This is the immuneACCESS table as TCRdb keeps it, with only in-frame sequences that have V and J called. A part of the clones is gone; compared with another copy, unresolved V genes explain less than half, and the rest is unexplained. The sample profile shows fewer than 700,000 clones; approximately 91% of them were found once. Of the sample, roughly 7.3% is held by the ten largest clones. The specimen sequenced was peripheral blood. The origin of the receptors is a woman between 50 and 59 years old with COVID-19, enrolled during active disease.

This rearrangement joins TRBV5-6 to TRBJ1-2; 9 nucleotides match TRBD1. Germline V gene lookup returns CDR1 SGHDT and CDR2 YYEEEE. This CDR3 contains 15 residues. The V gene end was trimmed by 2 bases and the J gene end by 4 bases; junction bases not matched to a gene: 6. CDR3 sequence: CASSFRDREVYGYTF. DNA for the CDR3: TGTGCCAGCAGCTTCCGGGACAGGGAGGTCTATGGCTACACCTTC.

V and J are TRBV9 and TRBJ1-6, with TRBD1 matching over 7 bases. Germline V lookup: CDR1 SGDLS, CDR2 YYNGEE. The trim removed 3 bases at V and 10 bases at J, leaving 10 bases unmatched. The CDR3 is made up of 15 amino acids. The CDR3 region has the DNA TGTGCCAGCAGCGCCCACAGGGGAGAGCGCTCACCCCTCCACTTT. The encoded protein is CASSAHRGERSPLHF.

The chain recombines TRBV5-4 with TRBJ2-4, with TRBD2 identical over 7 bases. Per the germline V gene, CDR1 is SGHNT and CDR2 is YYREEE (reference sequence). Unmatched junction bases numbered 16, after V lost 4 bases and J lost 0 bases. The CDR3 is made up of 19 amino acids. CDR3 nucleotides: TGTGCCAGCAGCCCCGGGGGGACTACCTCCAGGCTAGCCAAAAACATTCAGTACTTC. Translation gives CASSPGGTTSRLAKNIQYF.

This clone was picked up one time. V and J are TRBV24-1 and TRBJ1-5, with 7 bases matching TRBD1. With V trimmed by 7 bases and J by 5 bases, 10 bases remained unmatched. CDR3 length equals 15 residues. The germline V gene encodes CDR1 KGHDR and CDR2 SFDVKD. The CDR3 spells CATSPSTGVDQPQHF. The CDR3 DNA sequence: TGTGCCACCAGCCCCTCTACAGGGGTCGATCAGCCCCAGCATTTT.

This clone occurred a few times. The V call is TRBV2, the J call TRBJ1-1; D is possibly TRBD1 (6 bases). Deletions cut 9 bases from V and 4 bases from J, with 15 bases between. This CDR3 contains 13 residues. CDR1 and CDR2 from the germline V gene are SNHLY and FYNNEI. The CDR3 sequence: CASERGTGTEAFF. For the CDR3, the DNA is TGTGCCAGTGAAAGGGGGACGGGCACTGAAGCTTTCTTT.

The chain is built from TRBV9 and TRBJ1-4; D is ambiguous. CDR3 size: 13 residues. Germline V CDR1 and CDR2: SGDLS, YYNGEE. Deletions cut 4 bases from V and 5 bases from J, with 9 bases between. In DNA, the CDR3 is TGTGCCAGCAGCCCGCGCCTAAATGAAAAACTGTTTTTT. Translating it yields CASSPRLNEKLFF.

The chain employs TRBV6-5 and TRBJ1-1; D remains unclear. The CDR3 sequence is 13 residues long. From germline, CDR1 is MNHEY and CDR2 SVGAGI. V was clipped by 8 bases and J by 0 bases, with 10 bases between them. The CDR3 DNA reads TGTGCCAGCCGAGGCACCATGAACACTGAAGCTTTCTTT. This encodes CASRGTMNTEAFF.

V and J are TRBV19 and TRBJ2-7, with 8 positions matching TRBD1. The trim removed 9 bases at V and 1 base at J, leaving 5 bases unmatched. CDR1 is LNHDA, CDR2 SQIVND, per germline (reference sequence). This CDR3 region has 13 residues. CDR3 sequence: CASGQGDSYEQYF. The CDR3 DNA follows: TGTGCCAGCGGACAGGGTGATTCCTACGAGCAGTACTTC.

This chain uses TRBV19 with TRBJ1-1; D possibly corresponds to TRBD1 (5 bases). The V gene lost 8 bases and the J gene lost 1 base, with 11 bases spanning the gap. Per the germline V gene, CDR1 is LNHDA and CDR2 is SQIVND (reference sequence). The CDR3 has 13 residues. The DNA of the CDR3 is TGTGCCAGTCCTATTCAGGGGAACACTGAAGCTTTCTTT. This gives the protein CASPIQGNTEAFF.

V is TRBV7-9 and J is TRBJ2-7, with TRBD1 matching over 8 bases. CDR1 is SEHNR, CDR2 FQNEAQ, per germline (reference sequence). This CDR3 comprises 17 residues. After removal of 2 bases from V and 0 bases from J, the junction contained 9 bases not matched to a gene. In nucleotides, the CDR3 is TGTGCCAGCAGCTTATCGTTGACAGGGGCTAGCTCCTACGAGCAGTACTTC. This encodes CASSLSLTGASSYEQYF.

The V gene is TRBV19, the J gene TRBJ1-2; D uncertain. Trimming removed 7 bases from V and 2 bases from J, with 8 bases in between. Germline lookup yields CDR1 LNHDA and CDR2 SQIVND (reference sequence). The CDR3 is 12 residues long. CDR3 DNA sequence: TGTGCCAGTAATTACGGGAACTATGGCTACACCTTC. Its translation is CASNYGNYGYTF.

The chain has TRBV2 and TRBJ1-2; D might be TRBD1 (5 bases). V was trimmed by 6 bases and J by 3 bases, leaving 20 bases between them. CDR3 length equals 16 residues. Germline-derived CDR1 and CDR2 are SNHLY and FYNNEI. CDR3 protein: CASSGSDTSGHYGYTF. CDR3 bases: TGTGCCAGCAGCGGCTCGGACACCTCCGGACACTATGGCTACACCTTC.

The J gene is TRBJ2-2, the V gene TRBV7-3; no definite D call. The CDR3 extends over 14 amino acids. Germline V gene sequence: CDR1 SGHTA, CDR2 FQGTGA. Trimming pared 1 base from V and 6 bases from J, leaving 9 bases between. CDR3 in DNA: TGTGCCAGCAGCTTAATGGGCCCCTCCGGGGAGCTGTTTTTT. It encodes CASSLMGPSGELFF.

The chain combines TRBV23-1 with TRBJ1-5; 9 bases align to TRBD1. TRBV23-1 is classed as an ORF, of uncertain function. The CDR3 runs to 14 residues. The trim removed 4 bases at V and 7 bases at J, leaving 5 bases unmatched. In DNA form, the CDR3 reads TGCGCCAGCAGTCCAAGGACAGGGGACCAGCCCCAGCATTTT. This gives the protein CASSPRTGDQPQHF.

In this sample, this clone turned up a few times. The rearrangement joins TRBV12-3 or TRBV12-4 to TRBJ1-2, with D possibly TRBD1 on 6 matching bases. V was cut by 6 bases and J by 8 bases, with 13 bases left in between. The CDR3 spans 12 residues. CDR3 sequence: CASSLWGLGYTF. CDR3 nucleotides: TGTGCCAGCAGCCTTTGGGGGCTCGGCTACACCTTC.

The chain recombines TRBV6-5 with TRBJ2-2; D uncertain. Deletions cut 6 bases from V and 7 bases from J, with 6 bases between. Per germline, CDR1 MNHEY and CDR2 SVGAGI. The CDR3 contains 11 residues. Here the CDR3 reads CASREIGELFF. The DNA for the CDR3 is TGTGCCAGCAGGGAGATCGGGGAGCTGTTTTTT.

This CDR3 reads CASSPVGRFGYTF. CDR3 bases: TGTGCCAGCAGCCCCGTCGGTCGGTTTGGCTACACCTTC. The V call is TRBV11-2, the J call TRBJ1-2; D uncertain. V was trimmed by 5 bases and J by 7 bases, leaving 14 bases between them. CDR1 is SGHAT, CDR2 FQNNGV, per germline. The CDR3 consists of 13 residues.

This chain joins TRBV24-1 and TRBJ2-1; 10 bases are a match to TRBD2. The germline CDR1 and CDR2 sequences are KGHDR and SFDVKD. The ends lost 8 bases at V and 0 bases at J; junction bases unmatched: 12. The CDR3 extends over 18 amino acids. Written as DNA, the CDR3 is TGTGCCACCAAGTGTATGAGCGGGGGGGCTAGCTCCTACAATGAGCAGTTCTTC. Translated, it gives CATKCMSGGASSYNEQFF.

V is TRBV7-3 and J is TRBJ2-3, with TRBD1 identical over 8 bases. Trimming at V came to 2 bases and at J to 5 bases, leaving 6 bases not matched to a gene. This CDR3 is 15 amino acids long. Germline loops: CDR1 SGHTA, CDR2 FQGTGA. The CDR3 DNA is TGTGCCAGCAGCTTAGAGGACAGGGATTTAGATACGCAGTATTTT. Translating it yields CASSLEDRDLDTQYF.

The chain recombines TRBV19 with TRBJ1-4; the D is unclear. Germline V gene lookup returns CDR1 LNHDA and CDR2 SQIVND (reference sequence). V was clipped by 4 bases and J by 7 bases, with 10 bases between them. This CDR3 is built from 13 residues. Here the CDR3 DNA reads TGTGCCAGTAGTACAACCAGCGGTGAAAAACTGTTTTTT. Its protein is CASSTTSGEKLFF.

There are a few counts of this clone. The V and J genes are TRBV6-5 and TRBJ1-5; D is ambiguous. Trimming left V 0 bases short and J 6 bases short, with 6 bases between. The germline V gene has CDR1 MNHEY and CDR2 SVGAGI. The CDR3 runs 13 residues. The CDR3: CASSYSLSQPQHF. CDR3 sequence (DNA): TGTGCCAGCAGTTACTCGTTGAGTCAGCCCCAGCATTTT.

This clone was seen only a few times. The chain is built from TRBV11-1 and TRBJ2-2, with 9 nucleotides matching TRBD2. The germline V gene has CDR1 SGHAT and CDR2 FQDESV (reference sequence). CDR3 length: 16 residues. Trimming cost V 3 bases and J 4 bases; bases outside gene matches: 6. The CDR3 loop reads CASSFVAGAGTGELFF. The CDR3 DNA is TGTGCCAGCAGCTTCGTAGCGGGGGCCGGCACCGGGGAGCTGTTTTTT.

This clone turned up a few times. This rearrangement joins TRBV30 to TRBJ1-2; 8 bases match TRBD1. The germline V gene encodes CDR1 GTSNPN and CDR2 SVGIG (reference sequence). This CDR3 is 13 amino acids long. The trim removed 0 bases at V and 7 bases at J, leaving 4 bases unmatched. CDR3 nucleotides: TGTGCCTGGAGTGTCTCAGGGGGCGGTGGCTACACCTTC. Residues: CAWSVSGGGGYTF.

This clone was found once. The chain employs TRBV5-1 and TRBJ1-1, with a tentative D call TRBD1 (5 bases). The CDR3 has 16 residues. Trimming cost V 0 bases and J 1 base, with 13 bases left between them. Germline V gene sequence: CDR1 SGHRS, CDR2 YFSETQ. CDR3 amino acids: CASSLAVGGANTEAFF. CDR3 DNA sequence: TGCGCCAGCAGCTTGGCCGTCGGGGGAGCGAACACTGAAGCTTTCTTT.

The CDR3 is CASSELAGQHF. The CDR3 DNA is TGTGCCAGCAGTGAACTGGCAGGACAGCATTTT. This chain joins TRBV2 and TRBJ1-5; D is unclear. The CDR3 is 11 amino acids. V dropped 2 bases and J dropped 13 bases, with 9 bases sitting between them. The germline CDR1 and CDR2 sequences are SNHLY and FYNNEI.

The chain has TRBV24-1 and TRBJ2-3; weak D call: TRBD1 (7 bases). CDR1 is KGHDR, CDR2 SFDVKD, per germline. The V gene lost 3 bases and the J gene lost 2 bases, with 14 bases spanning the gap. There are 16 residues in the CDR3. CDR3 amino acids: CATSDPGGQYTDTQYF. Here the CDR3 DNA reads TGTGCCACCAGTGATCCCGGGGGACAGTACACAGATACGCAGTATTTT.

J is TRBJ2-7 and V is TRBV5-4, with 9 bases fitting TRBD1. Losses at the gene ends were 2 bases for V and 7 bases for J; bases not matched to a gene: 10. Per germline, CDR1 SGHNT and CDR2 YYREEE (reference sequence). The CDR3 has 15 residues. The CDR3 reads CASSLGDRVGSEQYF. CDR3 nucleotides: TGTGCCAGCAGCTTAGGGGACAGGGTCGGATCGGAGCAGTACTTC.

This chain uses TRBV2 with TRBJ2-6; no firm D call. This CDR3 comprises 18 residues. V was clipped by 5 bases and J by 0 bases, with 17 bases between them. CDR1 SNHLY and CDR2 FYNNEI come from the germline V gene. CDR3 DNA: TGTGCCAGCAGTCCTAACACCGACTCGAGCTCTGGGGCCAACGTCCTGACTTTC. Amino acid sequence: CASSPNTDSSSGANVLTF. Full variable domain (remainder filled in from reference TRBV2 and TRBJ2-6): EPEVTQTPSHQVTQMGQEVILRCVPISNHLYFYWYRQILGQKVEFLVSFYNNEISEKSEIFDDQFSVERPDGSNFTLKIRSTKLEDSAMYFCASSPNTDSSSGANVLTFGAGSRLTVL.

This clone was observed once. The chain joins TRBV4-1 to TRBJ2-5; TRBD2 aligns across 13 bases. V trimming: 1 base; J trimming: 1 base; junction bases outside the gene matches: 6. This CDR3 region has 18 residues. Germline values: CDR1 MGHRA, CDR2 YSYEKL. The CDR3 protein is CASSQGTSGGKGQETQYF. The CDR3 coding sequence is TGCGCCAGCAGCCAAGGGACTAGCGGGGGAAAGGGCCAAGAGACCCAGTACTTC.

V usage is TRBV9 and J usage is TRBJ2-7, with 9 bases identical to TRBD1. The V segment lost 0 bases and the J segment 5 bases; nucleotides outside the gene matches: 0. The CDR3 runs 13 residues. Germline assignment: CDR1 SGDLS and CDR2 YYNGEE. The CDR3 nucleotides read TGTGCCAGCAGCGTAGGACAGGGGGACGAGCAGTACTTC. It translates to CASSVGQGDEQYF.